This passage covers 27 T cell receptor beta chains from one sample sequenced in a study of blood T cell repertoires in COVID-19. Produced via immunoSEQ multiplex PCR; TCRdb's table is partial and in-frame only. The profile shows tens of thousands of clones, roughly 87% of them singletons. Sequences were obtained from peripheral blood. These receptors originate from a middle-aged man with active COVID-19.

The chain combines TRBV24-1 with TRBJ2-2; D may be TRBD2 (7 bases). The CDR3 runs 15 residues. Trimming left V 5 bases short and J 5 bases short, with 14 bases between. Germline lookup yields CDR1 KGHDR and CDR2 SFDVKD. The CDR3 DNA reads TGTGCCACCAGTGGGGGGGGCAAATATACCGGGGAGCTGTTTTTT. Encoded protein: CATSGGGKYTGELFF.

The chain carries TRBV7-3 and TRBJ2-1, with 10 bases identical to TRBD1. Germline loops: CDR1 SGHTA, CDR2 FQGTGA. The junction had 8 bases not matched to a gene; V was cut back by 5 bases and J by 4 bases. This CDR3 is 16 amino acids long. The CDR3 DNA reads TGTGCCAGCAGCGCACAACCGGGACAGGGGTACAATGAGCAGTTCTTC. Its protein product is CASSAQPGQGYNEQFF.

The V and J genes are TRBV5-1 and TRBJ2-4, with D perhaps TRBD2 (5 bases). This CDR3 has 13 amino acids. The germline V gene has CDR1 SGHRS and CDR2 YFSETQ. Trimming shortened V by 4 bases and J by 7 bases, and 12 bases separated the two germline ends. The CDR3, as DNA: TGCGCCAGCAGCATTGGACTGAAGAACATTCAGTACTTC. This codes for CASSIGLKNIQYF.

The genes are TRBV5-1 and TRBJ1-2; possible D gene TRBD1, 5 bases. Germline V gene lookup returns CDR1 SGHRS and CDR2 YFSETQ. V was shortened by 3 bases and J by 4 bases, with 13 bases between the two germline ends. The CDR3 consists of 14 residues. Written as DNA, the CDR3 is TGCGCCAGCAGCTCAGACGCCGGGGGCTATGGCTACACCTTC. Residues: CASSSDAGGYGYTF. Drawing the rest from reference TRBV5-1 and TRBJ1-2, the complete variable domain is KAGVTQTPRYLIKTRGQQVTLSCSPISGHRSVSWYQQTPGQGLQFLFEYFSETQRNKGNFPGRFSGRQFSNSRSEMNVSTLELGDSALYLCASSSDAGGYGYTFGSGTRLTVV.

V is TRBV19 and J is TRBJ1-1; D may be TRBD1 (5 bases). Germline-derived CDR1 and CDR2 are LNHDA and SQIVND (reference sequence). This CDR3 is 14 amino acids long. The V end was cut by 7 bases, the J end by 6 bases, with 18 bases between. The CDR3 region has the DNA TGTGCCAGTACCCAATCGGGCCCGGGGGCTGAAGCTTTCTTT. This gives the protein CASTQSGPGAEAFF.

The chain combines TRBV7-6 with TRBJ2-3, with 8 bases matching TRBD2. The J segment lost 2 bases and the V segment lost 6 bases, leaving 7 bases of the junction unmatched. The length of the CDR3 is 15 residues. CDR1 SGHVS and CDR2 FNYEAQ come from the germline V gene. CDR3 amino acids: CASSQTSEYTDTQYF. DNA for the CDR3: TGTGCCAGCAGTCAGACTAGCGAGTACACAGATACGCAGTATTTT.

The rearrangement joins TRBV5-1 to TRBJ2-7, with 7 bases aligning to TRBD1. The CDR3 runs 17 residues. Unmatched junction bases numbered 11, after V lost 0 bases and J lost 2 bases. Germline assignment: CDR1 SGHRS and CDR2 YFSETQ. The DNA of the CDR3 is TGCGCCAGCAGCTTGGCTCCCACCGGGACAGAAACCTACGAGCAGTACGTC. Residues: CASSLAPTGTETYEQYV.

The V and J genes are TRBV6-5 and TRBJ2-7; possible D gene TRBD2, 6 bases. Germline CDR1 and CDR2: MNHEY and SVGAGI. V was pared by 2 bases and J by 4 bases, with 9 bases between. The CDR3 runs to 13 residues. CDR3 sequence: CASSYPREYEQYV. The CDR3 DNA follows: TGTGCCAGCAGTTACCCTCGGGAGTACGAGCAGTACGTC.

This clone appeared a single time. The chain carries TRBV27 and TRBJ1-1; D is unclear. CDR3 size: 14 residues. Per germline, CDR1 MNHEY and CDR2 SMNVEV (reference sequence). Trimming shortened V by 7 bases and J by 8 bases, and 20 bases separated the two germline ends. The DNA of the CDR3 is TGTGCCAGCACCACCTTGGGTCCCGGGGAGGAAGCTTTCTTT. It yields the protein CASTTLGPGEEAFF.

This sequence joins TRBV5-1 and TRBJ2-1; TRBD2 matches 8 bases. V dropped 4 bases and J dropped 7; count of bases not matched to a gene: 7. CDR3 length: 14 amino acids. Germline lookup yields CDR1 SGHRS and CDR2 YFSETQ. The CDR3 sequence is CASSTGGPENEQFF. The CDR3 region has the DNA TGCGCCAGCAGCACGGGAGGGCCGGAGAATGAGCAGTTCTTC.

The rearrangement links TRBV15 to TRBJ2-7, with D perhaps TRBD2 (5 bases). Germline lookup yields CDR1 LNHNV and CDR2 YYDKDF (reference sequence). The germline V and J ends were trimmed by 0 bases and 7 bases, with 7 bases remaining between them. The CDR3 covers 12 residues. The CDR3 loop is CATSRDRGEQYV. The CDR3 bases are TGTGCCACCAGCAGAGACCGGGGAGAGCAGTACGTC.

The V call is TRBV5-4, the J call TRBJ2-3, with D perhaps matching TRBD2 (5 bases). V was shortened by 4 bases and J by 2 bases, with 17 bases between the two germline ends. The germline V gene has CDR1 SGHNT and CDR2 YYREEE (reference sequence). This CDR3 is built from 16 residues. CDR3 coding DNA: TGTGCCAGCAGCCCCTCGCGCCCCGGGGTCACAGATACGCAGTATTTT. Translating gives CASSPSRPGVTDTQYF.

This clone occurred once. V gene TRBV6-6 combines with J gene TRBJ1-3; perhaps TRBD1 as D (6 bases). Trimming pared 8 bases from V and 4 bases from J, leaving 15 bases between. The germline CDR1 and CDR2 sequences are MNHNY and SVGAGI (reference sequence). CDR3 length: 14 residues. The CDR3 DNA reads TGTGCCAGCGTTCCCCAGGGGACCGGAAACACCATATATTTT. Amino acid sequence: CASVPQGTGNTIYF.

The rearrangement uses TRBV5-5 and TRBJ1-1; 8 nucleotides align to TRBD1. The V gene end was trimmed by 1 base and the J gene end by 7 bases; junction bases not matched to a gene: 6. The CDR3 runs 14 residues. Germline values: CDR1 SGHKS, CDR2 YYEKEE (reference sequence). CDR3 bases: TGTGCCAGCAGCTTGAGGCAGGGGGCTGGTGAAGCTTTCTTT. Encoded protein: CASSLRQGAGEAFF. Complete variable domain (other parts from reference TRBV5-5 and TRBJ1-1): DAGVTQSPTHLIKTRGQQVTLRCSPISGHKSVSWYQQVLGQGPQFIFQYYEKEERGRGNFPDRFSARQFPNYSSELNVNALLLGDSALYLCASSLRQGAGEAFFGQGTRLTVV.

This clone was picked up one time. J is TRBJ2-3 and V is TRBV7-9; 10 bases are a match to TRBD2. Germline V gives CDR1 SEHNR, CDR2 FQNEAQ (reference sequence). This CDR3 is 16 amino acids long. V shed 3 bases and J 5 bases; nucleotides not matched to a gene: 8. The CDR3 bases are TGTGCCAGCAGCTTCTTCCGGACTAGCGGTGGAGATACGCAGTATTTT. Amino acids: CASSFFRTSGGDTQYF.

V is TRBV7-9 and J is TRBJ1-4; D is perhaps TRBD1 (6 bases). Germline assignment: CDR1 SEHNR and CDR2 FQNEAQ (reference sequence). The ends were cut back, 5 bases at V and 7 bases at J, with 17 bases in the middle. The CDR3 loop spans 15 amino acids. In nucleotides, the CDR3 is TGTGCCAGCAGCCTAAAGACAGGCGACTCTGAAAAACTGTTTTTT. Protein sequence: CASSLKTGDSEKLFF. The full variable domain, rest sourced from reference TRBV7-9 and TRBJ1-4, is DTGVSQNPRHKITKRGQNVTFRCDPISEHNRLYWYRQTLGQGPEFLTYFQNEAQLEKSRLLSDRFSAERPKGSFSTLEIQRTEQGDSAMYLCASSLKTGDSEKLFFGSGTQLSVL.

The genes are TRBV6-5 and TRBJ2-3, with 8 positions matching TRBD2. Germline V CDR1 and CDR2: MNHEY, SVGAGI. The trim removed 6 bases at V and 2 bases at J, leaving 7 bases unmatched. The CDR3 contains 15 residues. This CDR3 is CASRPLGLATDTQYF. CDR3 coding DNA: TGTGCCAGCAGACCACTCGGACTAGCCACAGATACGCAGTATTTT.

The V and J genes are TRBV4-1 and TRBJ2-3; D is uncertain. This CDR3 is built from 15 residues. The germline CDR1 and CDR2 sequences are MGHRA and YSYEKL. V was shortened by 0 bases and J by 2 bases, with 9 bases between the two germline ends. The CDR3 protein is CASSQEATDTDTQYF. CDR3 coding DNA: TGCGCCAGCAGCCAAGAGGCCACCGACACAGATACGCAGTATTTT.

This clone was detected once. The chain carries TRBV7-3 and TRBJ2-1; 8 positions match TRBD2. The ends lost 5 bases at V and 6 bases at J; junction bases unmatched: 6. Germline CDR1 and CDR2: SGHTA and FQGTGA. The CDR3 is 14 amino acids. In DNA form, the CDR3 reads TGTGCCAGCAGCCCGGGGGGGCCAGTCAATGAGCAGTTCTTC. Residues: CASSPGGPVNEQFF.

This sequence joins TRBV12-5 and TRBJ2-3; tentatively, D is TRBD1 (5 bases). The V gene's germline CDR1 is LGHNT and CDR2 FRNRAP. V was shortened by 7 bases and J by 2 bases, with 16 bases between the two germline ends. The CDR3 has 15 amino acids. CDR3 loop: CASALTRQNTDTQYF. DNA of the CDR3: TGTGCTAGTGCTCTCACGAGACAGAACACAGATACGCAGTATTTT.

This clone came up once. This sequence joins TRBV10-2 and TRBJ2-6, with a tentative D call TRBD1 (5 bases). V was shortened by 5 bases and J by 0 bases, with 8 bases between the two germline ends. The CDR3 contains 15 residues. The germline V gene has CDR1 WSHSY and CDR2 SAAADI. The CDR3 coding sequence is TGCGCCAGCAGTCGACAGAGCTCTGGGGCCAACGTCCTGACTTTC. It encodes CASSRQSSGANVLTF.

The chain recombines TRBV29-1 with TRBJ2-2; D is perhaps TRBD1 (6 bases). V was shortened by 7 bases and J by 1 base, with 19 bases between the two germline ends. Per the germline V gene, CDR1 is SQVTM and CDR2 is ANQGSEA. This CDR3 contains 16 residues. This chain's CDR3 is CSALDLIGGNTGELFF. DNA of the CDR3: TGCAGCGCCCTTGATCTCATAGGGGGGAACACCGGGGAGCTGTTTTTT.

This sequence joins TRBV3-1 (or the pseudogene TRBV3-2) and TRBJ2-2; possible D gene TRBD1, 5 bases. The CDR3 has 14 residues. Germline lookup yields CDR1 LGHDT and CDR2 YNNKEL (reference sequence). V lost 0 bases and J lost 6, with 8 bases in between. DNA of the CDR3: TGTGCCAGCAGCCAAGAGGACACCGCCGGGGAGCTGTTTTTT. It codes for CASSQEDTAGELFF.

The CDR3 region has the DNA TGTGCCAGCAGCTTATTGGGACAGATGAACACTGAAGCTTTCTTT. This codes for CASSLLGQMNTEAFF. The chain links TRBV7-8 to TRBJ1-1, with 7 bases that match TRBD1. After removal of 2 bases from V and 0 bases from J, the junction contained 3 bases not matched to a gene. Germline lookup yields CDR1 SGHVS and CDR2 FQNEAQ. CDR3 size: 15 residues.

The chain joins TRBV6-2 or TRBV6-3 to TRBJ1-2; D perhaps matches TRBD1 (5 bases). Germline V gene data show CDR1 as MNHEY and CDR2 as SVGEGT. The CDR3 covers 13 residues. Trimming removed 5 bases at V and 0 bases at J, with 7 bases between. CDR3 sequence reads: CASSPGANYGYTF. The CDR3 bases are TGTGCCAGCAGTCCGGGGGCTAACTATGGCTACACCTTC.

The chain carries TRBV30 and TRBJ1-1, with D possibly matching TRBD1 (5 bases). Germline-derived CDR1 and CDR2 are GTSNPN and SVGIG (reference sequence). Trimming shortened V by 0 bases and J by 3 bases, and 17 bases separated the two germline ends. There are 16 residues in the CDR3. CDR3 in amino acids: CAWSVLGRGRDTEAFF. The CDR3 DNA is TGTGCCTGGAGTGTATTGGGGCGGGGGAGAGACACTGAAGCTTTCTTT. Combining the CDR3 with reference TRBV30 and TRBJ1-1 gives the whole variable domain SQTIHQWPATLVQPVGSPLSLECTVEGTSNPNLYWYRQAAGRGLQLLFYSVGIGQISSEVPQNLSASRPQDRQFILSSKKLLLSDSGFYLCAWSVLGRGRDTEAFFGQGTRLTVV.

The chain employs TRBV6-4 and TRBJ2-5, with D possibly matching TRBD1 (6 bases). CDR1 is MRHNA, CDR2 SNTAGT, per germline. Trimming stripped 8 bases from V and 0 bases from J, with 25 bases between. The length of the CDR3 is 18 residues. Written as DNA, the CDR3 is TGTGCCAGCGAGTCTAGGGACACTATTTTTTTCGACCAAGAGACCCAGTACTTC. Its translation is CASESRDTIFFDQETQYF.